This T cell receptor beta chain appears in the sequencing data of a study of shared clonotypes between healthy human individuals. Points from the study as a whole: Apart from blood, nothing was sampled; tissue repertoires likely differ.

With V trimmed by 7 bases and J by 0 bases, 15 bases remained unmatched. This CDR3 comprises 18 residues. Germline V gives CDR1 MDHEN, CDR2 SYDVKM. How the authors handled the data: Filtering differed since immunoSEQ provided only junctions, with no quality scores. Measured with immunoSEQ multiplex PCR; TCRdb has only the in-frame clones, and not every one. The V and J calls and the clone size are those of that table, but D and trimming were determined from the DNA. This table has some 500,000 clones, 79% appearing once. In regard to this clone: The antigen is not known.

The receptor comes from a woman in her forties in good health. Some clones in this sample may be carry-over from other donors' samples. The chain employs TRBV28 and TRBJ1-5, with TRBD1 matching 7 bases. Sequenced input: PBMCs. The CDR3 region has the DNA TGTGCCAGCACCAAATCCGGACAGGCTCTTTATAGCAATCAGCCCCAGCATTTT. Amino acids: CASTKSGQALYSNQPQHF.